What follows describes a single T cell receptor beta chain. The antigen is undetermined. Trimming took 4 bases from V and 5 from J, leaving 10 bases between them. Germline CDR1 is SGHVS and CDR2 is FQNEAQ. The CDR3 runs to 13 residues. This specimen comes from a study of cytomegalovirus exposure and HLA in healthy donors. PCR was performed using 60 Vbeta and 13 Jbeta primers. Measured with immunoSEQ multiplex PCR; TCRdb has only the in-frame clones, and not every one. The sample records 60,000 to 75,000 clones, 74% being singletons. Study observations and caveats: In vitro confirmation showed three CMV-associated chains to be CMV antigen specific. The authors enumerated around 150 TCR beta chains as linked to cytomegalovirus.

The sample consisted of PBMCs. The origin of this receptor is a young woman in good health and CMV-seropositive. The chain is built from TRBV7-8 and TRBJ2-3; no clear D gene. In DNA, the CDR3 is TGTGCCAGCAGCTATGGCCTAGGAGATACGCAGTATTTT. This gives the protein CASSYGLGDTQYF.